These T cell receptor beta chains were read from a single sample in a study of shared clonotypes between healthy human individuals. Assay: immunoSEQ multiplex PCR; the TCRdb copy retains only in-frame clones and omits some. The table records approximately 2.5 million clones, over 85% of them present only once. The specimen sequenced was naive CD4+ T cells sorted from blood. Source of these receptors: a man aged 18 to 35 in good health. Both conserved end residues are trimmed from each CDR3. Rows may omit the clone size; those that give it use once, few, many or a size class.

j_gene | abundance | v_gene | CDR3aa
TRBJ2-2 | . | TRBV5-6 | ASTWTGGTNTGELF
TRBJ1-4 | once | TRBV2 | ASSERRTNEKLF
TRBJ2-5 | . | TRBV18 | ASSPGPDSETQY
TRBJ2-5 | . | TRBV5-1 | ASGRGLRETQY
TRBJ1-3 | . | TRBV6-1 | ASTSDRSSGNTIY
TRBJ2-1 | . | TRBV19 | ASSMGRNGLAGEQF
TRBJ2-1 | . | TRBV7-3 | ASSLSGGAASSYNEQF
TRBJ1-2 | . | TRBV5-8 | ASRYRGGYGYT
TRBJ1-6 | . | TRBV6-6 | ASSYWTADNSPLH
TRBJ2-1 | . | TRBV5-4 | ASSLVLADYNEQF
TRBJ1-6 | once | TRBV9 | ASSGQGANSPLH
TRBJ2-7 | . | TRBV11-2 | ASSFSGRMGEQY
TRBJ1-2 | few | TRBV29-1 | SVTGYTGYT
TRBJ2-7 | . | TRBV10-2 | ASSESTYEQY
TRBJ2-6 | . | TRBV9 | ASSVTDSRANVLT
TRBJ2-5 | . | TRBV29-1 | SVGPRLGETQY
TRBJ2-5 | . | TRBV7-9 | ASSLQTSGGRETQY
TRBJ2-5 | . | TRBV5-1 | ASSEGPRNAETQY
TRBJ1-1 | few | TRBV5-1 | ASILDRGVNTEAF
TRBJ1-1 | . | TRBV7-9 | ASSLASQGSMNTEAF
TRBJ2-3 | . | TRBV2 | ASIGTTDTQY
TRBJ1-2 | . | TRBV9 | ASSPSQAYGYT
TRBJ2-1 | . | TRBV2 | ASKTVSSYNEQF
TRBJ2-3 | . | TRBV7-2 | ASSLTFTGRSLNTQY
TRBJ2-3 | . | TRBV5-4 | ASSLNQRSTDTQY
TRBJ1-2 | . | TRBV9 | ASSVDGKNYGYT
TRBJ1-2 | . | TRBV2 | ASSLGTSKPSYT
TRBJ2-7 | few | TRBV7-2 | ASSLPPGRGEQY
TRBJ1-5 | . | TRBV10-3 | AISESSGGSQPQH
TRBJ2-5 | . | TRBV5-1 | ASSLPSQETQY
TRBJ1-5 | . | TRBV7-2 | ASSLASQPSQPQH
TRBJ2-2 | . | TRBV6-1 | ASSEAPGVSGELF
TRBJ2-3 | . | TRBV19 | ASSTLAGYTQY
TRBJ2-1 | . | TRBV4-1 | ASSQLGTAYNEQF
TRBJ2-2 | . | TRBV4-3 | ASSGRVGTGELF
TRBJ1-1 | . | TRBV5-1 | ASSPDGTTMNTEAF
TRBJ2-3 | . | TRBV9 | ASSLLAGISTDTQY
TRBJ2-1 | once | TRBV9 | ASSSSGLRAGEQF
TRBJ1-1 | . | TRBV28 | ASTAGGGWSDTEAF
TRBJ2-7 | . | TRBV6-1 | ASSESNRGYEQY
TRBJ1-2 | . | TRBV28 | ASSFRRGYGYT
TRBJ1-1 | . | TRBV27 | ASRSRGGVLNTEAF
TRBJ2-5 | . | TRBV19 | ASRKTGGQKTQY
TRBJ2-3 | . | TRBV19 | ASRAGGDRLVADTQY
TRBJ2-1 | . | TRBV6-5 | ASLSQGNEQF
TRBJ1-1 | . | TRBV6-6 | ASSQTQGWKAF
TRBJ1-5 | . | TRBV28 | AATGGLGQPQH
TRBJ2-7 | . | TRBV2 | ASSVSSGSHEQY